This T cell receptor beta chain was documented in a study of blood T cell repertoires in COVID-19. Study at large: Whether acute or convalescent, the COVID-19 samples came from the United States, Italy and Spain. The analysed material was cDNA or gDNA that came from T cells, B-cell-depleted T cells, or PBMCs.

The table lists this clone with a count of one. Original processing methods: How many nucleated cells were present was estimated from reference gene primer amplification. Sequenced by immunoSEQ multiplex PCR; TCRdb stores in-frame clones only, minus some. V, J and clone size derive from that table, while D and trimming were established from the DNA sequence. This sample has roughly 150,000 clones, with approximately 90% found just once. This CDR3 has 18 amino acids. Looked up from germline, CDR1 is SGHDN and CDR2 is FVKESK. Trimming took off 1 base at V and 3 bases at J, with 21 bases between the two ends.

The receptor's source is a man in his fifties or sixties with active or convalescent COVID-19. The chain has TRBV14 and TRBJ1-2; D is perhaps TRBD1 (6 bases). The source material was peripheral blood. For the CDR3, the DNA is TGTGCCAGCAGCCAAGGGCGAACAGGGAGAGTAAGAGACTATGGCTACACCTTC. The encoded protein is CASSQGRTGRVRDYGYTF.